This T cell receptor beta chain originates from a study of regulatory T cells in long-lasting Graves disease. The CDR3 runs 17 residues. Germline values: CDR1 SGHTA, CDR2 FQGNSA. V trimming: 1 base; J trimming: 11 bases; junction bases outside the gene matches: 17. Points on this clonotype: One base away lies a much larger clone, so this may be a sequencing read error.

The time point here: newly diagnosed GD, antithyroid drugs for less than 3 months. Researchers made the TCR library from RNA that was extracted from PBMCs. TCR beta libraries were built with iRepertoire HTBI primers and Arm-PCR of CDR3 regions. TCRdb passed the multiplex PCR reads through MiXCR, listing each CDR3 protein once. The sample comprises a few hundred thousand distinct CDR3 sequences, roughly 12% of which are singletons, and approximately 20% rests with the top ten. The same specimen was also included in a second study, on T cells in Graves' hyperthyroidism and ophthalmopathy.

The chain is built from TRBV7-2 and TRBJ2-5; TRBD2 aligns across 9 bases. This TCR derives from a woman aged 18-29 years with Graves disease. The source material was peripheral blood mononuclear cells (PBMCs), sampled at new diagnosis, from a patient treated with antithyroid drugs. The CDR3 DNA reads TGTGCCAGCAGCTTAGGAGTGGCGGGGGGGTTCTACAATGAGCAGTACTTC. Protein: CASSLGVAGGFYNEQYF.